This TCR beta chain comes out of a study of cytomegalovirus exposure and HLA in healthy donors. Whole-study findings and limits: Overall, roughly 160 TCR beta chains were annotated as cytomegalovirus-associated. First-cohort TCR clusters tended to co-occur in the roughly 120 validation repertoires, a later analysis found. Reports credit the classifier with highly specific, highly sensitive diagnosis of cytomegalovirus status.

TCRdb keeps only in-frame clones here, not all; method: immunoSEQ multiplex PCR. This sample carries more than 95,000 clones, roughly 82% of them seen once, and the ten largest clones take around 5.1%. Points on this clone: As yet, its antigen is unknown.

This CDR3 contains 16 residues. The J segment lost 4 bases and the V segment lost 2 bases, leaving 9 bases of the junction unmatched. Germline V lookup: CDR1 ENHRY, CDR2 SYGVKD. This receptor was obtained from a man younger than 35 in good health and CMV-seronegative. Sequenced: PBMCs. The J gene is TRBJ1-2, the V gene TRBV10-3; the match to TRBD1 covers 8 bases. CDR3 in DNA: TGTGCCATCAGTGAGCCCCGACAGGGGATTTCCTATGGCTACACCTTC. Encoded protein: CAISEPRQGISYGYTF.